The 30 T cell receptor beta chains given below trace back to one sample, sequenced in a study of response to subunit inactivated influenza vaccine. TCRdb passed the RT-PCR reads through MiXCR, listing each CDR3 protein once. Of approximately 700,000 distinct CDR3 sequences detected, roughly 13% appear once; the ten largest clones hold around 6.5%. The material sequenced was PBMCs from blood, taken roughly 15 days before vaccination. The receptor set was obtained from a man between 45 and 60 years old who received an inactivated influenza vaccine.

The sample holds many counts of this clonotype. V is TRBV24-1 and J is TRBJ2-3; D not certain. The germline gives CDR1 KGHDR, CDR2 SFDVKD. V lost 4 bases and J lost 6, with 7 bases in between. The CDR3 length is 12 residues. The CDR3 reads CATSEWTDTQYF. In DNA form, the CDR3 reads TGTGCCACCAGTGAATGGACGGATACGCAGTATTTT.

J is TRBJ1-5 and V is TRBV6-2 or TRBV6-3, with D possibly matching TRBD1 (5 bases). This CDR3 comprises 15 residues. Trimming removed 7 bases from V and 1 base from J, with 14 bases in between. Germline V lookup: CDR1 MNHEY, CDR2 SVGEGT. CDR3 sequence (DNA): TGTGCCAGCACCCCGGAGGGGCCGAGCAATCAGCCCCAGCATTTT. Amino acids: CASTPEGPSNQPQHF.

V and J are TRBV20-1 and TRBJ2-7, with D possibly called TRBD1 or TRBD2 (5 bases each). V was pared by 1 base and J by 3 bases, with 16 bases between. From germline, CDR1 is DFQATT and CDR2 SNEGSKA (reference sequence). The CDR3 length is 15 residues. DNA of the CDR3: TGCAGTGCTAGAGCGAGGGCAGGGAGCATCTACGAGCAGTACTTC. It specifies CSARARAGSIYEQYF.

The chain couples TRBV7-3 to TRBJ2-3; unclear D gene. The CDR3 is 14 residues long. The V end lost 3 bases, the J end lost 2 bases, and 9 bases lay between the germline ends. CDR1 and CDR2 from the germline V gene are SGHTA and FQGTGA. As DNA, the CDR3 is TGTGCCAGCAGCTTGGGCCACCCCACAGATACGCAGTATTTT. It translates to CASSLGHPTDTQYF.

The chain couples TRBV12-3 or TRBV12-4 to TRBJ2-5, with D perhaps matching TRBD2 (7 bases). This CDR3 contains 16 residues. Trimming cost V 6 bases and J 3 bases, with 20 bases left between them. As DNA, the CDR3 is TGTGCCAGCAGCCCCATGGGGGCAGGGACTAAAGAGACCCAGTACTTC. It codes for CASSPMGAGTKETQYF.

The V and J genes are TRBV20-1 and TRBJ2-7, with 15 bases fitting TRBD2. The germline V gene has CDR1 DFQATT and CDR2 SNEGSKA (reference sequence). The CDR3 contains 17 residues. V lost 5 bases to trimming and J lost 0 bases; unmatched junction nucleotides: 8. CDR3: CSAAGLAGGIGSYEQYF. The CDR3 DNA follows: TGCAGTGCTGCAGGACTAGCGGGAGGGATAGGCTCCTACGAGCAGTACTTC.

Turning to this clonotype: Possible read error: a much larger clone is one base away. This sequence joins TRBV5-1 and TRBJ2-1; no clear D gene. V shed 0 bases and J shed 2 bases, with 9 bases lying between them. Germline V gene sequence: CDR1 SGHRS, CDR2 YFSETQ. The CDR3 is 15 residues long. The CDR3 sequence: CASSLVASTYNEQFF. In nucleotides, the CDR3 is TGCGCCAGCAGCTTGGTCGCAAGCACCTACAATGAGCAGTTCTTC.

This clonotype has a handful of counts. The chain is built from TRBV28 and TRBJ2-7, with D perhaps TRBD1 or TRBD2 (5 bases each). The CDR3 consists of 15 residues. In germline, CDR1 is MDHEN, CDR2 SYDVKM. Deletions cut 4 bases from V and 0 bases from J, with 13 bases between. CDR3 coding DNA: TGTGCCAGCAGTTCCCGGGGACGGAACTCCTACGAGCAGTACTTC. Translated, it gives CASSSRGRNSYEQYF.

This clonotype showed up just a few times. This CDR3 is CSVESSAEQFF. The CDR3 region has the DNA TGCAGCGTTGAGTCTTCGGCTGAGCAGTTCTTC. V gene TRBV29-1 combines with J gene TRBJ2-1; the D is unclear. Germline V lookup: CDR1 SQVTM, CDR2 ANQGSEA. V shed 3 bases and J shed 9 bases, with 9 bases lying between them. The length of the CDR3 is 11 residues.

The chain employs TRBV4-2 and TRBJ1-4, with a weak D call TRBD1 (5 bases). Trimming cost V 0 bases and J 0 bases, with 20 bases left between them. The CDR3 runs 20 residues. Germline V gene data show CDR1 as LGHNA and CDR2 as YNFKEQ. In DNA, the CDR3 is TGTGCCAGCAGCCAAGATAGTTGGGGGGGACGGACTGCAACTAATGAAAAACTGTTTTTT. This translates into CASSQDSWGGRTATNEKLFF.

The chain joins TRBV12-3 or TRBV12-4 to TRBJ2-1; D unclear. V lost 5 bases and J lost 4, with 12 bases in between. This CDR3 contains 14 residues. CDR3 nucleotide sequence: TGTGCCAGCAGTCAGGTTGCAGGTTACAATGAGCAGTTCTTC. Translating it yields CASSQVAGYNEQFF.

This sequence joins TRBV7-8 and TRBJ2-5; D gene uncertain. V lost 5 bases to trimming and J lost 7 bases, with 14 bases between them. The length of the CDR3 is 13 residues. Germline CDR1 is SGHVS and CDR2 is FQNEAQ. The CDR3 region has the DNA TGTGCCAGCAGCGCTGGCGGATATCGGACCCAGTACTTC. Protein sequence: CASSAGGYRTQYF.

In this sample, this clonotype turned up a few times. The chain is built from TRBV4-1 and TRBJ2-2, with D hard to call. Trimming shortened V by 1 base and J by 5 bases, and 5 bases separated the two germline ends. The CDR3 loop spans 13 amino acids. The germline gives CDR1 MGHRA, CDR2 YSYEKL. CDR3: CASSQATTGELFF. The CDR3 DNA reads TGCGCCAGCAGCCAAGCTACAACCGGGGAGCTGTTTTTT.

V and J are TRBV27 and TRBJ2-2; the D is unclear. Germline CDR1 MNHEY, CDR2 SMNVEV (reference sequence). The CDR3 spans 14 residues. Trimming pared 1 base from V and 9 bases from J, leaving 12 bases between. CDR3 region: CASSLWSFNRELFF. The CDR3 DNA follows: TGTGCCAGCAGTTTATGGAGTTTCAACCGGGAGCTGTTTTTT.

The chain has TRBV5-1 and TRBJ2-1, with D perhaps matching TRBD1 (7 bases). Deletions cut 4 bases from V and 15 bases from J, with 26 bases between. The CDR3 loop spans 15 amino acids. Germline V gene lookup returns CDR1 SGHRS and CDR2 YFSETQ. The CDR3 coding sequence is TGCGCCAGCAGCCCGGGGGACCCTACAGGGGCCGGGTTGTTCTTC. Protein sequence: CASSPGDPTGAGLFF.

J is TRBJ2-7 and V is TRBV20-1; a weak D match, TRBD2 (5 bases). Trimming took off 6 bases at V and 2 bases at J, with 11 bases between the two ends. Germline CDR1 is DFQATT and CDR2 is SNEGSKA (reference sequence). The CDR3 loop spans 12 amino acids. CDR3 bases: TGCAGTGCATCCGACGGGACCTACGAGCAGTACTTC. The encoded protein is CSASDGTYEQYF.

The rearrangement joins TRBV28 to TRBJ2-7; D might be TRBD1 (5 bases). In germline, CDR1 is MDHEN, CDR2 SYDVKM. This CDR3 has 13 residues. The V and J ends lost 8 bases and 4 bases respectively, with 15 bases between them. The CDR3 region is CASVDTPAYEQYF. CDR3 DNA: TGTGCCAGCGTGGACACTCCGGCTTACGAGCAGTACTTC.

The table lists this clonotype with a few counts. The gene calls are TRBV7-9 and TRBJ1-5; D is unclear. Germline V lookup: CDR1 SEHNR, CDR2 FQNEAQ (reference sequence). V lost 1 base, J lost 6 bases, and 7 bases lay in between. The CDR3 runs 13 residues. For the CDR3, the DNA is TGTGCCAGCAGCTTAGACGGAATTCAGCCCCAGCATTTT. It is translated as CASSLDGIQPQHF.

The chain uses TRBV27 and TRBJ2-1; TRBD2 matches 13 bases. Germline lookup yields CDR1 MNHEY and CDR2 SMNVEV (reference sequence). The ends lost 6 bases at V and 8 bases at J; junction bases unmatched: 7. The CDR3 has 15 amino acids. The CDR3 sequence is CASSPTSGRSDEQFF. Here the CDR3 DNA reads TGTGCCAGCAGCCCGACTAGCGGGAGGTCGGATGAGCAGTTCTTC.

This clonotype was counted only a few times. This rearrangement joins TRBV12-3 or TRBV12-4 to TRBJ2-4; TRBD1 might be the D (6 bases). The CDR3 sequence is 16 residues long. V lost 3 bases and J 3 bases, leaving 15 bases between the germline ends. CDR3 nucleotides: TGTGCCAGCAGTTTGGTCAGGGGCTTTGGCAAAAACATTCAGTACTTC. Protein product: CASSLVRGFGKNIQYF.

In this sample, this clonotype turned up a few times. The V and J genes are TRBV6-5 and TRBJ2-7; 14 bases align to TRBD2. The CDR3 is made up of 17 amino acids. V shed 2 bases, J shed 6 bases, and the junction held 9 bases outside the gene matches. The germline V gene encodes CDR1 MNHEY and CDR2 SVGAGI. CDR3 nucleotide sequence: TGTGCCAGCAGTTACGCCTTCGGGACTAGCGGGAGTTTCGAGCAGTACTTC. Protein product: CASSYAFGTSGSFEQYF.

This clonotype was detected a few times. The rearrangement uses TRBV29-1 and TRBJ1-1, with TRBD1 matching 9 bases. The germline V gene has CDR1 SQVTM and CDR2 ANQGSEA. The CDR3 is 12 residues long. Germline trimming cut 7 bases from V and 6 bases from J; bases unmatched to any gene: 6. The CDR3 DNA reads TGCAGCGGCGCCACAGGGGGCGCTGAAGCTTTCTTT. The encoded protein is CSGATGGAEAFF.

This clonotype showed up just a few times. Here the CDR3 reads CASSQEPGTGPDTQYF. The CDR3 DNA reads TGCGCCAGCAGCCAAGAGCCCGGGACAGGGCCAGATACGCAGTATTTT. V and J are TRBV4-3 and TRBJ2-3; 9 bases agree with TRBD1. Per germline, CDR1 LGHNA and CDR2 YSLEER. This CDR3 has 16 residues. V dropped 0 bases and J dropped 4; count of bases not matched to a gene: 5.

The CDR3 DNA reads as TGTGCCATCAGTGAGTCGAGTCCAGGCCATGAGCAGTTCTTC. Amino acid sequence: CAISESSPGHEQFF. V and J are TRBV10-3 and TRBJ2-1; the D is unclear. CDR1 is ENHRY, CDR2 SYGVKD, per germline. The CDR3 is 14 residues long. V shed 0 bases and J shed 8 bases, with 11 bases lying between them.

DNA for the CDR3: TGTGCCAGCAGTTTAGAAGGGGTTGGCTACACCTTC. Its protein product is CASSLEGVGYTF. The chain couples TRBV12-3 or TRBV12-4 to TRBJ1-2; D is possibly TRBD1 (5 bases). CDR3 length equals 12 residues. V dropped 1 base and J dropped 7 bases, with 7 bases sitting between them.

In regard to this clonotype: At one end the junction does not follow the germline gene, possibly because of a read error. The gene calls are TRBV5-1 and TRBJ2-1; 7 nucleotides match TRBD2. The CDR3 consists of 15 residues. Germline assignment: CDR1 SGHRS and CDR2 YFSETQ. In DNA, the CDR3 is TGCGCCAGCAGCCCCCGGGAGGTTTCGGGCAATAAGCAGTTCTTC. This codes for CASSPREVSGNKQFF. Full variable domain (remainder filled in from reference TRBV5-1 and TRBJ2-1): KAGVTQTPRYLIKTRGQQVTLSCSPISGHRSVSWYQQTPGQGLQFLFEYFSETQRNKGNFPGRFSGRQFSNSRSEMNVSTLELGDSALYLCASSPREVSGNKQFFGPGTRLTVL.

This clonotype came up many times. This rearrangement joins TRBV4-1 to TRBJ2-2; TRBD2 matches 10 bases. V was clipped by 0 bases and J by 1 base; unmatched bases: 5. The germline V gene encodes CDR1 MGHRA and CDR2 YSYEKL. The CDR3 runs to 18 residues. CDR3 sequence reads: CASSQDRGLAVNTGELFF. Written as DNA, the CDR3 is TGCGCCAGCAGCCAAGATCGCGGACTAGCGGTGAACACCGGGGAGCTGTTTTTT.

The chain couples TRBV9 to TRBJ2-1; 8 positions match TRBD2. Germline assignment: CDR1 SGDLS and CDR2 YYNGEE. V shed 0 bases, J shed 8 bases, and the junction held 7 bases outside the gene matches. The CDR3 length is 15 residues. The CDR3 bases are TGTGCCAGCAGCGTAGGCGGGACTAGACAATATGAGCAGTTCTTC. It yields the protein CASSVGGTRQYEQFF.

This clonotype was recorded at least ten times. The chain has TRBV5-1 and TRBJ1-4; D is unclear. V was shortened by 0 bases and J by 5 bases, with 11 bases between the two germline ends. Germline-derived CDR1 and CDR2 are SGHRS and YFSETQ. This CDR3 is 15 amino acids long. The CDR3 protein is CASSLAGSSNEKLFF. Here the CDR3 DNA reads TGCGCCAGCAGCTTGGCCGGATCCAGCAATGAAAAACTGTTTTTT.

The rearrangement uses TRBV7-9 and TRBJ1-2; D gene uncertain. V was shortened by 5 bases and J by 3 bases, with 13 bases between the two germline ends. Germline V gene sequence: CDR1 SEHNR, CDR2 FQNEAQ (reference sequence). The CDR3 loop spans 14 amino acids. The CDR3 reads CASSLQRIDYGYTF. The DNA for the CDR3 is TGTGCCAGCAGCCTCCAACGGATTGACTATGGCTACACCTTC. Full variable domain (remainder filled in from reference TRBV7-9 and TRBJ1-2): DTGVSQNPRHKITKRGQNVTFRCDPISEHNRLYWYRQTLGQGPEFLTYFQNEAQLEKSRLLSDRFSAERPKGSFSTLEIQRTEQGDSAMYLCASSLQRIDYGYTFGSGTRLTVV.